A selection of T cell receptor beta chains follows, all from one sample in a study of shared clonotypes between healthy human individuals. Clones were read by immunoSEQ multiplex PCR, and TCRdb kept only the in-frame ones, dropping some. The sample carries about 2.2 million clones, roughly 95% recorded once. Sequenced sample: naive CD8+ T cells from PBMCs. The receptors come from a man younger than 35 in good health. Some clones in this sample may be carry-over from other donors' samples. CDR3s include the opening cysteine and the closing phenylalanine or tryptophan. Each record gives: J gene, clone size, V gene, D gene, CDR3 DNA, CDR3 protein. A D gene is named only where the DNA matches it firmly. Clone size is given for some rows only: seen once, a few or many times, or a class if the clone is expanded.

>TRBJ1-1|NA|TRBV28|NA
TGTGCCAGCAGTTGGGTTTCCGATGGCACTGCTGAAGCTTTCTTT
CASSWVSDGTAEAFF
>TRBJ1-2|NA|TRBV5-8|TRBD1
TGTGCCAGCAGCTTGGCCCGGACAGGGGATGGCTACACCTTC
CASSLARTGDGYTF
>TRBJ2-3|NA|TRBV5-1|NA
TGCGCCAGCAGCTTCTCTTTAGCGTCCACAGATACGCAGTATTTT
CASSFSLASTDTQYF
>TRBJ2-4|NA|TRBV2|TRBD2
TGTGCCAGCAGTGTTCGACTAGCGGGAGTACTGGGTGACATTCAGTACTTC
CASSVRLAGVLGDIQYF
>TRBJ2-7|NA|TRBV10-3|NA
TGTGCCATCAGCCCGGGCCGGGAGCAGTACTTC
CAISPGREQYF
>TRBJ2-3|NA|TRBV19|TRBD1
TGTGCCAGTAGTCACAGGGGTAGCACAGATACGCAGTATTTT
CASSHRGSTDTQYF
>TRBJ1-2|once|TRBV13|NA
TGTGCCAGCAGCGCTACAACTTACCAGCTCTATGGCTACACCTTC
CASSATTYQLYGYTF
>TRBJ1-1|NA|TRBV6-5|NA
TGTGCCAGCAGTTTGGGGGGAAGGAAGACTGAAGCTTTCTTT
CASSLGGRKTEAFF
>TRBJ1-1|NA|TRBV7-9|NA
TGTGCCAGCAGCGTCACAGGAAACACTGAAGCTTTCTTT
CASSVTGNTEAFF
>TRBJ2-1|NA|TRBV10-3|TRBD1
TGTGCCATCAGTGAGGGACAGGGGGGGAACAATGAGCAGTTCTTC
CAISEGQGGNNEQFF